These 3 T cell receptor beta chains originate from one sample sequenced in a study of neurological immune-mediated disorders. Time point here: longitudinal time-point 2. In TCRdb, the 5' RACE reads were re-called with MiXCR into one record per CDR3 protein. The table includes some 60,000 distinct CDR3 sequences, more than 8% detected once. Specimen: PBMCs. Receptors originate from a man aged 25-45 years in good health.

The sample holds many counts of this clonotype. The chain employs TRBV28 and TRBJ1-4; tentatively, D is TRBD1 (6 bases). The length of the CDR3 is 16 residues. CDR1 is MDHEN and CDR2 is SYDVKM in the germline V gene. V lost 3 bases and J lost 3, with 14 bases in between. The CDR3 sequence is CASSFLLGGANEKLFF. In nucleotides, the CDR3 is TGTGCCAGCAGTTTCCTCCTAGGGGGGGCTAATGAAAAACTGTTTTTT. The whole variable domain, filled in from reference TRBV28 and TRBJ1-4, reads DVKVTQSSRYLVKRTGEKVFLECVQDMDHENMFWYRQDPGLGLRLIYFSYDVKMKEKGDIPEGYSVSREKKERFSLILESASTNQTSMYLCASSFLLGGANEKLFFGSGTQLSVL.

This clonotype has at least ten counts. This chain joins TRBV10-3 and TRBJ1-5, with D unresolved. Germline CDR1 is ENHRY and CDR2 is SYGVKD. V shed 3 bases and J shed 3 bases, with 15 bases lying between them. This CDR3 comprises 16 residues. The CDR3 DNA reads TGTGCCATCAGTGACCCTAAGGAAGGGAACAATCAGCCCCAGCATTTT. It translates to CAISDPKEGNNQPQHF.

This clonotype was picked up many times. V usage is TRBV11-2 and J usage is TRBJ2-1; TRBD2 is a possible D gene (5 bases). V dropped 1 base and J dropped 4 bases, with 11 bases sitting between them. Per germline, CDR1 SGHAT and CDR2 FQNNGV. The CDR3 is 15 residues long. The CDR3 DNA reads TGTGCCAGCAGCTTAGTAGGAGCGGCTTACAATGAGCAGTTCTTC. Amino acid sequence: CASSLVGAAYNEQFF.